The 24 T cell receptor beta chains reported below all come from one sample, sequenced in a study of cytomegalovirus exposure and HLA in healthy donors. The PCR ran on 60 Vbeta and 13 Jbeta primers. The method was immunoSEQ multiplex PCR; TCRdb's version includes in-frame clones alone and lacks a portion of them. Its table lists some 76,000 clones. The sequencing sample was made of PBMCs. These receptors were taken from a female donor in good health and CMV-seropositive.

This chain links TRBV19 with TRBJ1-2; D is undetermined. The CDR3 is made up of 14 amino acids. Germline loops: CDR1 LNHDA, CDR2 SQIVND (reference sequence). Trimming pared 3 bases from V and 2 bases from J, leaving 10 bases between. The CDR3 DNA reads TGTGCCAGTAGTATGGCCAGGTTAAACTATGGCTACACCTTC. This gives the protein CASSMARLNYGYTF.

The chain combines TRBV4-1 with TRBJ2-1, with D uncertain. Per germline, CDR1 MGHRA and CDR2 YSYEKL. V gave up 2 bases and J gave up 7 bases, with 9 bases separating them. There are 13 residues in the CDR3. The CDR3 nucleotides read TGCGCCAGCAGCCAATTCGCTAGGAATGAGCAGTTCTTC. Amino acids: CASSQFARNEQFF.

This chain uses TRBV5-1 with TRBJ2-1, with TRBD2 as a possible D gene (6 bases). Trimming left V 4 bases short and J 9 bases short, with 17 bases between. The CDR3 has 14 residues. Germline CDR1 reads SGHRS; CDR2 reads YFSETQ. CDR3 loop: CASSPLGGSGEQFF. For the CDR3, the DNA is TGCGCCAGCAGCCCCTTGGGGGGTTCAGGTGAGCAGTTCTTC.

V and J are TRBV4-3 and TRBJ1-4; D might be TRBD1 (6 bases). Germline V gene sequence: CDR1 LGHNA, CDR2 YSLEER. Trimming took 0 bases from V and 7 from J, leaving 12 bases between them. The CDR3 consists of 15 residues. The CDR3 loop is CASSQENREGEKLFF. The CDR3, as DNA: TGCGCCAGCAGCCAAGAGAACAGGGAAGGTGAAAAACTGTTTTTT.

The chain uses TRBV29-1 and TRBJ1-1; D is ambiguous. CDR3 size: 12 residues. From germline, CDR1 is SQVTM and CDR2 ANQGSEA. Trimming cost V 4 bases and J 5 bases, with 11 bases left between them. CDR3 sequence (DNA): TGCAGCGTTGGGGGAGGCGGAACTGAAGCTTTCTTT. Protein: CSVGGGGTEAFF.

This chain links TRBV6-1 with TRBJ2-3, with 7 bases identical to TRBD1. The CDR3 length is 15 residues. CDR1 is MNHNS and CDR2 is SASEGT in the germline V gene. V was pared by 9 bases and J by 4 bases, with 13 bases of the junction left unmatched. CDR3 nucleotide sequence: TGTGCCAGTGGGAGAGAGGGGGCAGGGGCAGATACGCAGTATTTT. Translating gives CASGREGAGADTQYF.

V and J are TRBV2 and TRBJ2-7; D is perhaps TRBD2 (5 bases). Germline V gene data show CDR1 as SNHLY and CDR2 as FYNNEI. V lost 7 bases and J 2 bases, leaving 12 bases between the germline ends. This CDR3 spans 13 amino acids. This CDR3 is CASIASSAYEQYF. The CDR3 nucleotides read TGTGCCAGCATCGCTAGCTCCGCCTACGAGCAGTACTTC.

The rearrangement uses TRBV28 and TRBJ1-2; tentative D call: TRBD1 (6 bases). The V and J ends lost 2 bases and 4 bases respectively, with 14 bases between them. The CDR3 sequence is 15 residues long. The germline V gene encodes CDR1 MDHEN and CDR2 SYDVKM. The chain's CDR3 is CASSLVNRDTYGYTF. The CDR3, as DNA: TGTGCCAGCAGTTTAGTAAACAGGGACACCTATGGCTACACCTTC.

This chain links TRBV9 with TRBJ1-2, with a tentative D call TRBD1 (6 bases). Germline CDR1 reads SGDLS; CDR2 reads YYNGEE. The ends were cut back, 3 bases at V and 0 bases at J, with 15 bases in the middle. The CDR3 covers 16 residues. The CDR3: CASSAEGDQANYGYTF. The CDR3 DNA sequence: TGTGCCAGCAGCGCCGAGGGGGACCAAGCTAACTATGGCTACACCTTC.

This chain uses TRBV11-2 with TRBJ2-1; possible D gene TRBD1, 6 bases. Trimming cost V 3 bases and J 0 bases, with 9 bases left between them. Germline V gene sequence: CDR1 SGHAT, CDR2 FQNNGV. This CDR3 comprises 15 residues. CDR3 in DNA: TGTGCCAGCAGCTTGGGGACAAGCTCCTACAATGAGCAGTTCTTC. Residues: CASSLGTSSYNEQFF. The full variable domain, rest sourced from reference TRBV11-2 and TRBJ2-1, is EAGVAQSPRYKIIEKRQSVAFWCNPISGHATLYWYQQILGQGPKLLIQFQNNGVVDDSQLPKDRFSAERLKGVDSTLKIQPAKLEDSAVYLCASSLGTSSYNEQFFGPGTRLTVL.

V usage is TRBV18 and J usage is TRBJ2-5, with a possible D match to TRBD1 (5 bases). CDR1 KGHSH and CDR2 LQKENI come from the germline V gene. This CDR3 comprises 14 residues. V shed 4 bases and J shed 5 bases, with 14 bases lying between them. CDR3 sequence (DNA): TGTGCCAGCTCACGCAGGGCAGTCGGGGAGACCCAGTACTTC. Translation gives CASSRRAVGETQYF.

The chain joins TRBV20-1 to TRBJ1-2; D unclear. Germline loops: CDR1 DFQATT, CDR2 SNEGSKA (reference sequence). Trimming cost V 3 bases and J 0 bases, with 2 bases left between them. The CDR3 sequence is 11 residues long. Here the CDR3 reads CSASSNYGYTF. The CDR3 DNA follows: TGCAGTGCTAGCTCTAACTATGGCTACACCTTC.

This rearrangement joins TRBV4-1 to TRBJ1-6, with no clear D. Germline-derived CDR1 and CDR2 are MGHRA and YSYEKL. V gave up 0 bases and J gave up 0 bases, with 9 bases separating them. This CDR3 spans 17 amino acids. CDR3 bases: TGCGCCAGCAGCCAAGATGACGGGAGCTCCTATAATTCACCCCTCCACTTT. Amino acids: CASSQDDGSSYNSPLHF.

In regard to this clone: The sample carries other DNA sequences with the same CDR3. This chain uses TRBV4-1 with TRBJ1-1, with D perhaps matching TRBD1 (6 bases). The germline CDR1 and CDR2 sequences are MGHRA and YSYEKL. This CDR3 is 16 amino acids long. V was cut by 3 bases and J by 0 bases, with 14 bases left in between. The CDR3 reads CASSHETGYMNTEAFF. Written as DNA, the CDR3 is TGCGCCAGCAGCCACGAGACAGGCTACATGAACACTGAAGCTTTCTTT.

The rearrangement uses TRBV7-9 and TRBJ1-1; 9 bases fit TRBD1. Trimming cost V 3 bases and J 4 bases; bases outside gene matches: 6. The germline V gene has CDR1 SEHNR and CDR2 FQNEAQ (reference sequence). The CDR3 is made up of 15 amino acids. CDR3 sequence reads: CASSLVQGAGTEAFF. For the CDR3, the DNA is TGTGCCAGCAGCTTGGTACAGGGGGCTGGCACTGAAGCTTTCTTT.

V is TRBV6-5 and J is TRBJ1-3; D call uncertain. The CDR3 consists of 15 residues. The V end lost 7 bases, the J end lost 2 bases, and 15 bases lay between the germline ends. Germline CDR1 is MNHEY and CDR2 is SVGAGI. CDR3 sequence: CASIPRGGTGNTIYF. In nucleotides, the CDR3 is TGTGCCAGCATTCCGCGGGGAGGGACTGGAAACACCATATATTTT.

The chain carries TRBV6-5 and TRBJ2-7; a possible D gene is TRBD1 (6 bases). Trimming took off 0 bases at V and 2 bases at J, with 14 bases between the two ends. This CDR3 region has 16 residues. Germline assignment: CDR1 MNHEY and CDR2 SVGAGI. Here the CDR3 reads CASSYSIGQKAYEQYF. The CDR3 nucleotides are TGTGCCAGCAGTTACTCAATAGGACAGAAAGCCTACGAGCAGTACTTC.

The chain recombines TRBV18 with TRBJ2-3, with 10 bases aligning to TRBD2. The CDR3 length is 20 residues. Germline CDR1 KGHSH, CDR2 LQKENI. Unmatched junction bases numbered 16, after V lost 4 bases and J lost 0 bases. The CDR3, as DNA: TGTGCCAGCTCACGGCTAGCGGGGGCGGAGGTGCCTTCTAGCACAGATACGCAGTATTTT. This sequence encodes CASSRLAGAEVPSSTDTQYF. Variable domain in full (rest from reference TRBV18 and TRBJ2-3): NAGVMQNPRHLVRRRGQEARLRCSPMKGHSHVYWYRQLPEEGLKFMVYLQKENIIDESGMPKERFSAEFPKEGPSILRIQQVVRGDSAAYFCASSRLAGAEVPSSTDTQYFGPGTRLTVL.

This chain links TRBV18 with TRBJ1-1; weak D call: TRBD1 (5 bases). Deletions cut 3 bases from V and 1 base from J, with 9 bases between. The CDR3 loop spans 14 amino acids. Germline CDR1 and CDR2: KGHSH and LQKENI. The CDR3 bases are TGTGCCAGCTCACCGACAGTGAAGAACACTGAAGCTTTCTTT. Its translation: CASSPTVKNTEAFF.

The gene calls are TRBV27 and TRBJ1-5; D is uncertain. Germline CDR1 and CDR2: MNHEY and SMNVEV (reference sequence). Trimming removed 2 bases at V and 7 bases at J, with 15 bases between. The CDR3 has 15 residues. Here the CDR3 reads CASSLLAPAGQPQHF. The CDR3 nucleotides read TGTGCCAGCAGTTTACTGGCCCCCGCGGGGCAGCCCCAGCATTTT.

CDR3 nucleotides: TGCGCCAGCAGCCAAGTCATGGCAACACAGGGCTATGGCTACACCTTC. Amino acid sequence: CASSQVMATQGYGYTF. V is TRBV4-1 and J is TRBJ1-2; a weak D match, TRBD1 (6 bases). The CDR3 contains 16 residues. The germline CDR1 and CDR2 sequences are MGHRA and YSYEKL. Trimming pared 1 base from V and 4 bases from J, leaving 16 bases between.

The V call is TRBV19, the J call TRBJ2-2; D possibly corresponds to TRBD1 (6 bases). This CDR3 is 15 amino acids long. Germline lookup yields CDR1 LNHDA and CDR2 SQIVND (reference sequence). V was pared by 4 bases and J by 2 bases, with 11 bases between. CDR3 sequence reads: CASSNGTINTGELFF. For the CDR3, the DNA is TGTGCCAGTAGTAATGGGACAATCAACACCGGGGAGCTGTTTTTT.

V and J are TRBV6-1 and TRBJ1-5; TRBD1 agrees at 9 bases. From germline, CDR1 is MNHNS and CDR2 SASEGT. The trim removed 6 bases at V and 7 bases at J, leaving 7 bases unmatched. The CDR3 has 14 amino acids. For the CDR3, the DNA is TGTGCCAGCAGCCCGGGACAGGGAGGACAGCCCCAGCATTTT. This gives the protein CASSPGQGGQPQHF.

The chain has TRBV7-9 and TRBJ1-1; 7 bases align to TRBD1. J was trimmed by 1 base and V by 5 bases; bases with no gene match: 1. Per germline, CDR1 SEHNR and CDR2 FQNEAQ (reference sequence). This CDR3 has 13 amino acids. DNA of the CDR3: TGTGCCAGCAGCAGACAGGGGAACACTGAAGCTTTCTTT. It encodes CASSRQGNTEAFF. Full variable domain (remainder filled in from reference TRBV7-9 and TRBJ1-1): DTGVSQNPRHKITKRGQNVTFRCDPISEHNRLYWYRQTLGQGPEFLTYFQNEAQLEKSRLLSDRFSAERPKGSFSTLEIQRTEQGDSAMYLCASSRQGNTEAFFGQGTRLTVV.